The clone carrying this T cell receptor beta chain was detected many times. The antigen remains unidentified. The data belong to a study of read filtering for tumor transcriptome and immune sequencing. About the research overall: DNase treatment preceded whole-transcriptome library preparation. Study-level points and caveats: The sorted CD138-negative fraction was a mixed bone marrow immune population, not purified T cells. Even smaller IR-seq throughput identified most shared clonotypes.

The CDR3 is 17 amino acids. Trimming cost V 1 base and J 2 bases; bases outside gene matches: 6. Germline CDR1 SGHTA, CDR2 FQGNSA. The library was built from roughly 400 ng RNA with molecular barcoded adaptors for alpha/delta and beta/gamma chains. One entry per CDR3 protein results from TCRdb running MiXCR on the reads. The table lists 50,000 or so distinct CDR3 sequences, around 12% of them singletons. The rearrangement joins TRBV7-2 to TRBJ2-4; 9 bases align to TRBD2. The sequenced sample consisted of a population of CD138-negative cells sorted from bone marrow. This clonotype originated in a donor at least 40 years old with multiple myeloma. The chain's CDR3 is CASSLDDPSGTKNIQYF. The CDR3 nucleotides read TGTGCCAGCAGCTTAGATGACCCTAGCGGGACCAAAAACATTCAGTACTTC.